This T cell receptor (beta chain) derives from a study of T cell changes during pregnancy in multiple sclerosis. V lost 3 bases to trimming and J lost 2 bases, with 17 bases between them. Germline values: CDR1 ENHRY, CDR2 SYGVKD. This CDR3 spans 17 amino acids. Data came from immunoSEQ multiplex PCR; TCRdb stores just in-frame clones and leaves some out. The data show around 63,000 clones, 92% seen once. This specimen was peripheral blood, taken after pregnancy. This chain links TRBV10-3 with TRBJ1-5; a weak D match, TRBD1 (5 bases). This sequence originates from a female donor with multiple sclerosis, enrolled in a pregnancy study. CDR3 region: CAISDRESRSGNQPQHF. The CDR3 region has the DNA TGTGCCATCAGTGACAGGGAATCCCGATCGGGCAATCAGCCCCAGCATTTT.